This T cell receptor beta chain emerged from a study of CD8 T cells in ankylosing spondylitis. The study, taken as a whole, reports: CD8+ cells made up the disease-linked clones, which were relatively rare in peripheral blood. Reportedly, disease-linked clones are significantly enriched in ankylosing spondylitis patients' matched synovial fluid.

With regard to this clonotype: Its antigen is unknown.

TCRdb independently ran MiXCR on the 5' RACE reads; one entry per CDR3 protein. Here the sample spans 90,000 to 120,000 distinct CDR3 sequences, 20% to 30% being singletons. Germline V gene data show CDR1 as MNHNS and CDR2 as SASEGT. Trimming took 4 bases from V and 0 from J, leaving 16 bases between them. CDR3 length equals 16 residues. V is TRBV6-1 and J is TRBJ2-7, with TRBD1 as a possible D gene (6 bases). The receptor was derived from a male donor with ankylosing spondylitis. The sequenced material came from synovial fluid, either unsorted or a sorted T cell fraction (not recorded which). The CDR3 loop is CASSGIRQVFSYEQYV. Written as DNA, the CDR3 is TGTGCCAGCAGTGGAATTAGACAGGTTTTCTCCTACGAGCAGTACGTC.